These 31 T cell receptor beta chains were all obtained from the same sample, sequenced in a study of T cell changes during pregnancy in multiple sclerosis. Assay used: immunoSEQ multiplex PCR; TCRdb lists only in-frame clones, some missing. The sample shows some 85,000 clones, 90% to 95% of them seen only once. The specimen comprised peripheral blood, sampled in the second trimester of pregnancy. The origin of the receptors is a female donor in good health, enrolled as a control in a pregnancy study.

The chain is built from TRBV5-4 and TRBJ2-7; 11 bases are a match to TRBD1. CDR1 and CDR2 from the germline V gene are SGHNT and YYREEE (reference sequence). After removal of 4 bases from V and 3 bases from J, the junction contained 0 bases not matched to a gene. The CDR3 runs to 13 residues. The CDR3 sequence is CASSGTGGYEQYF. CDR3 nucleotide sequence: TGTGCCAGCAGCGGGACAGGGGGCTACGAGCAGTACTTC.

This chain connects TRBV7-8 to TRBJ2-3, with TRBD1 matching over 11 bases. The CDR3 runs to 16 residues. With V trimmed by 5 bases and J by 3 bases, 7 bases remained unmatched. The germline V gene encodes CDR1 SGHVS and CDR2 FQNEAQ. As DNA, the CDR3 is TGTGCCAGCAGCCCCAGGACAGGGGGCGAGACAGATACGCAGTATTTT. Protein product: CASSPRTGGETDTQYF.

The V call is TRBV10-3, the J call TRBJ1-6; TRBD1 matches at 10 bases. The CDR3 runs 15 residues. The trim removed 5 bases at V and 8 bases at J, leaving 6 bases unmatched. Germline lookup yields CDR1 ENHRY and CDR2 SYGVKD. CDR3 in DNA: TGTGCCATCAGTCCGAGACAGGGGGCTGATTCACCCCTCCACTTT. Residues: CAISPRQGADSPLHF.

The chain employs TRBV5-1 and TRBJ2-7, with D unresolved. The CDR3 has 12 residues. V was pared by 0 bases and J by 3 bases, with 4 bases between. Germline assignment: CDR1 SGHRS and CDR2 YFSETQ. The CDR3 spells CASSLDLYEQYF. CDR3 nucleotides: TGCGCCAGCAGCTTGGATCTCTACGAGCAGTACTTC.

The rearrangement uses TRBV27 and TRBJ1-6; D ambiguous. Per the germline V gene, CDR1 is MNHEY and CDR2 is SMNVEV (reference sequence). V lost 7 bases and J lost 10, with 20 bases in between. The CDR3 length is 15 residues. The CDR3 is CASTPGRTGRSPLHF. CDR3 in DNA: TGTGCCAGCACCCCTGGGAGGACTGGGCGGTCACCCCTCCACTTT.

CDR3 protein: CASSLTGNTEAFF. As DNA, the CDR3 is TGTGCCAGCAGCTTGACAGGGAACACTGAAGCTTTCTTT. The chain combines TRBV5-4 with TRBJ1-1; maybe TRBD1 (5 bases). The CDR3 runs to 13 residues. V lost 1 base to trimming and J lost 1 base, with 5 bases between them. CDR1 is SGHNT, CDR2 YYREEE, per germline (reference sequence). Filled out from reference TRBV5-4 and TRBJ1-1, the complete variable domain reads ETGVTQSPTHLIKTRGQQVTLRCSSQSGHNTVSWYQQALGQGPQFIFQYYREEENGRGNFPPRFSGLQFPNYSSELNVNALELDDSALYLCASSLTGNTEAFFGQGTRLTVV.

The J gene is TRBJ1-6, the V gene TRBV7-8; weak D call: TRBD1 (6 bases). The length of the CDR3 is 16 residues. Trimming shortened V by 2 bases and J by 9 bases, and 17 bases separated the two germline ends. Germline V gene lookup returns CDR1 SGHVS and CDR2 FQNEAQ. CDR3 region: CASSLSGGGNSSPLHF. Here the CDR3 DNA reads TGTGCCAGCAGCTTATCGGGAGGGGGGAATAGTTCACCCCTCCACTTT.

The chain is built from TRBV11-2 and TRBJ1-6; TRBD1 might be the D (5 bases). CDR1 SGHAT and CDR2 FQNNGV come from the germline V gene. Trimming removed 0 bases from V and 9 bases from J, with 12 bases in between. The CDR3 runs to 15 residues. CDR3 in DNA: TGTGCCAGCAGCTTAGAATACACGGGGGGTTCACCCCTCCACTTT. It yields the protein CASSLEYTGGSPLHF. Looking up the rest from reference TRBV11-2 and TRBJ1-6 gives the full variable domain: EAGVAQSPRYKIIEKRQSVAFWCNPISGHATLYWYQQILGQGPKLLIQFQNNGVVDDSQLPKDRFSAERLKGVDSTLKIQPAKLEDSAVYLCASSLEYTGGSPLHFGNGTRLTVT.

This sequence joins TRBV19 and TRBJ2-1, with 7 bases identical to TRBD1. Germline V CDR1 and CDR2: LNHDA, SQIVND (reference sequence). With V trimmed by 3 bases and J by 6 bases, 5 bases remained unmatched. CDR3 length equals 14 residues. CDR3 loop: CASSISQGVNEQFF. The CDR3 DNA sequence: TGTGCCAGTAGTATTTCGCAGGGGGTCAATGAGCAGTTCTTC.

V usage is TRBV9 and J usage is TRBJ1-1; D not certain. The CDR3 is 11 residues long. With 3 bases removed from V and 4 bases from J, the gap between germline ends came to 4 bases. From germline, CDR1 is SGDLS and CDR2 YYNGEE. In DNA form, the CDR3 reads TGTGCCAGCAGCGACGGCACTGAAGCTTTCTTT. Protein sequence: CASSDGTEAFF. Supplemented by reference TRBV9 and TRBJ1-1, the full variable domain reads DSGVTQTPKHLITATGQRVTLRCSPRSGDLSVYWYQQSLDQGLQFLIQYYNGEERAKGNILERFSAQQFPDLHSELNLSSLELGDSALYFCASSDGTEAFFGQGTRLTVV.

A remark on this clone: Just one base apart from a much larger clone, this may be a read error. This specimen includes other DNA sequences encoding the same CDR3. The genes are TRBV9 and TRBJ2-7, with TRBD2 as a possible D gene (5 bases). The CDR3 spans 15 residues. Germline values: CDR1 SGDLS, CDR2 YYNGEE. Trimming took 2 bases from V and 3 from J, leaving 15 bases between them. The CDR3 DNA reads TGTGCCAGCAGCGTTGGATCCGGGGTGGGCTACGAGCAGTACTTC. Amino acids: CASSVGSGVGYEQYF. Full variable domain (missing parts from reference TRBV9 and TRBJ2-7): DSGVTQTPKHLITATGQRVTLRCSPRSGDLSVYWYQQSLDQGLQFLIQYYNGEERAKGNILERFSAQQFPDLHSELNLSSLELGDSALYFCASSVGSGVGYEQYFGPGTRLTVT.

V is TRBV5-4 and J is TRBJ1-2; possible D gene TRBD1, 6 bases. CDR1 SGHNT and CDR2 YYREEE come from the germline V gene (reference sequence). This CDR3 has 14 amino acids. Trimming pared 0 bases from V and 7 bases from J, leaving 13 bases between. The CDR3 region is CASSLEGVQGGYTF. CDR3 sequence (DNA): TGTGCCAGCAGCTTGGAGGGGGTACAGGGTGGCTACACCTTC.

The gene calls are TRBV4-2 and TRBJ2-2, with D perhaps matching TRBD1 (5 bases). V lost 0 bases and J lost 5, with 13 bases in between. The V gene's germline CDR1 is LGHNA and CDR2 YNFKEQ. The CDR3 runs 16 residues. CDR3 sequence: CASSQDEGAVTGELFF. The CDR3, as DNA: TGTGCCAGCAGCCAAGATGAAGGGGCGGTTACCGGGGAGCTGTTTTTT.

CDR3 sequence: CASSSRRQEISYEQYF. The DNA for the CDR3 is TGTGCCAGCAGTTCCAGGCGACAGGAAATCTCCTACGAGCAGTACTTC. The genes are TRBV6-5 and TRBJ2-7; tentatively, D is TRBD1 (6 bases). V dropped 4 bases and J dropped 0 bases, with 16 bases sitting between them. CDR3 size: 16 residues. Germline V gene data show CDR1 as MNHEY and CDR2 as SVGAGI.

This sequence joins TRBV15 and TRBJ1-1, with D maybe TRBD1 (6 bases). The V gene's germline CDR1 is LNHNV and CDR2 YYDKDF (reference sequence). The CDR3 is made up of 14 amino acids. V was clipped by 0 bases and J by 6 bases, with 11 bases between them. In nucleotides, the CDR3 is TGTGCCACCAGCAGAGATCAGGGGCGACCTGAAGCTTTCTTT. Its translation is CATSRDQGRPEAFF.

The chain is built from TRBV27 and TRBJ2-3, with D maybe TRBD1 (5 bases). V was clipped by 3 bases and J by 1 base, with 11 bases between them. In germline, CDR1 is MNHEY, CDR2 SMNVEV (reference sequence). This CDR3 is 15 amino acids long. Written as DNA, the CDR3 is TGTGCCAGCAGTTTGGGTCAGGGCCGCACAGATACGCAGTATTTT. Its protein is CASSLGQGRTDTQYF.

CDR3 loop: CASSLQGSEQFF. The CDR3 nucleotides are TGTGCCAGCAGCTTACAGGGGTCTGAGCAGTTCTTC. This chain joins TRBV5-6 and TRBJ2-1; 7 nucleotides match TRBD1. Germline V gives CDR1 SGHDT, CDR2 YYEEEE. V trimming: 2 bases; J trimming: 9 bases; junction bases outside the gene matches: 2. This CDR3 contains 12 residues.

The chain recombines TRBV30 with TRBJ1-4, with 7 bases that match TRBD1. The V and J ends lost 1 base and 8 bases, in that order; junction bases with no gene match: 7. Germline CDR1 reads GTSNPN; CDR2 reads SVGIG (reference sequence). The CDR3 covers 14 residues. The CDR3 region has the DNA TGTGCCTGGAGTGCACAGGGGTTGGGAGAAAAACTGTTTTTT. This encodes CAWSAQGLGEKLFF.

V gene TRBV5-1 combines with J gene TRBJ2-5; 8 nucleotides line up with TRBD2. V shed 2 bases and J 5 bases; nucleotides not matched to a gene: 8. Germline V lookup: CDR1 SGHRS, CDR2 YFSETQ. This CDR3 has 15 amino acids. CDR3 DNA sequence: TGCGCCAGCAGCTTAAGCGGGGGCGCTGGGGAGACCCAGTACTTC. This translates into CASSLSGGAGETQYF.

The chain links TRBV11-3 to TRBJ2-1, with TRBD2 identical over 10 bases. Trimming took 4 bases from V and 0 from J; bases not matched to a gene: 9. Germline V gene data show CDR1 as SGHNT and CDR2 as YENEEA. The CDR3 covers 18 residues. The CDR3 DNA follows: TGTGCCAGCAGCTCATCGACTAGCGGGTCCTCCTCCTACAATGAGCAGTTCTTC. It codes for CASSSSTSGSSSYNEQFF.

This chain joins TRBV19 and TRBJ1-4; D uncertain. The V gene lost 5 bases and the J gene lost 2 bases, with 12 bases spanning the gap. CDR3 length equals 15 residues. CDR1 and CDR2 (germline): LNHDA, SQIVND (reference sequence). In DNA, the CDR3 is TGTGCCAGTAGTGCCAGCAGGAGGACTAATGAAAAACTGTTTTTT. This gives the protein CASSASRRTNEKLFF.

The chain combines TRBV7-9 with TRBJ2-1; 9 bases line up with TRBD2. This CDR3 is 17 amino acids long. V shed 5 bases and J 5 bases; nucleotides not matched to a gene: 13. CDR1 SEHNR and CDR2 FQNEAQ come from the germline V gene (reference sequence). CDR3 loop: CASSPSPGRGGDNEQFF. CDR3 bases: TGTGCCAGCAGCCCTTCGCCGGGGCGGGGGGGAGACAATGAGCAGTTCTTC.

This clone was counted a single time. The chain carries TRBV27 and TRBJ1-6, with 10 bases that match TRBD1. The CDR3 runs 14 residues. With 5 bases clipped from V and 7 bases from J, the junction kept 2 bases outside the gene matches. Germline loops: CDR1 MNHEY, CDR2 SMNVEV (reference sequence). CDR3 coding DNA: TGTGCCAGCAGTCCGGGACAGGGGAATTCACCCCTCCACTTT. Residues: CASSPGQGNSPLHF.

This chain connects TRBV9 to TRBJ2-3; weak D call: TRBD2 (7 bases). This CDR3 has 16 amino acids. V was pared by 0 bases and J by 6 bases, with 17 bases between. Germline CDR1 is SGDLS and CDR2 is YYNGEE. CDR3 sequence reads: CASSVDYGGPGDTQYF. CDR3 DNA: TGTGCCAGCAGCGTAGACTACGGGGGGCCGGGGGATACGCAGTATTTT.

The chain couples TRBV9 to TRBJ2-2; TRBD2 aligns across 9 bases. V shed 0 bases and J 5 bases; nucleotides not matched to a gene: 11. Germline V gene lookup returns CDR1 SGDLS and CDR2 YYNGEE. This CDR3 has 18 residues. The CDR3 DNA reads TGTGCCAGCAGCGTAGGGCTAGCGGGACTAGGGTGGACCGGGGAGCTGTTTTTT. Its protein product is CASSVGLAGLGWTGELFF.

This chain uses TRBV19 with TRBJ2-1, with D perhaps TRBD1 (5 bases). This CDR3 comprises 15 residues. Germline values: CDR1 LNHDA, CDR2 SQIVND (reference sequence). Deletions cut 0 bases from V and 4 bases from J, with 10 bases between. This CDR3 reads CASSIDTGDYNEQFF. The CDR3 DNA reads as TGTGCCAGTAGTATAGACACAGGAGATTACAATGAGCAGTTCTTC.

V gene TRBV15 combines with J gene TRBJ1-6; D is perhaps TRBD1 (6 bases). V lost 0 bases and J 10 bases, leaving 16 bases between the germline ends. The CDR3 is 16 residues long. Germline values: CDR1 LNHNV, CDR2 YYDKDF (reference sequence). CDR3 sequence (DNA): TGTGCCACCAGCAGAGAAGGGGACATAGGGATCTCACCCCTCCACTTT. Translated: CATSREGDIGISPLHF.

The chain links TRBV7-3 to TRBJ1-1; D is uncertain. The CDR3 spans 15 residues. With 1 base removed from V and 1 base from J, the gap between germline ends came to 10 bases. Germline V gene lookup returns CDR1 SGHTA and CDR2 FQGTGA. CDR3 coding DNA: TGTGCCAGCAGCTTAAATCGGGTGGGGAACACTGAAGCTTTCTTT. Translated, it gives CASSLNRVGNTEAFF. The full variable domain, with the rest looked up from reference TRBV7-3 and TRBJ1-1, is GAGVSQTPSNKVTEKGKYVELRCDPISGHTALYWYRQSLGQGPEFLIYFQGTGAADDSGLPNDRFFAVRPEGSVSTLKIQRTERGDSAVYLCASSLNRVGNTEAFFGQGTRLTVV.

The rearrangement links TRBV9 to TRBJ2-5; D may be TRBD1 (6 bases). Trimming removed 3 bases at V and 4 bases at J, with 19 bases between. Germline assignment: CDR1 SGDLS and CDR2 YYNGEE. The CDR3 runs 16 residues. The CDR3 reads CASSGTTGLDAETQYF. CDR3 DNA sequence: TGTGCCAGCAGCGGTACTACAGGGTTGGATGCAGAGACCCAGTACTTC.

This chain connects TRBV2 to TRBJ1-5; 8 bases are a match to TRBD1. From germline, CDR1 is SNHLY and CDR2 FYNNEI. Trimming removed 4 bases from V and 2 bases from J; junction bases left unmatched: 1. CDR3 size: 14 residues. CDR3 residues: CASSATGGNQPQHF. The CDR3 DNA is TGTGCCAGCAGTGCGACAGGGGGCAATCAGCCCCAGCATTTT.

The chain couples TRBV4-2 to TRBJ2-1; 8 positions agree with TRBD2. Trimming removed 0 bases from V and 9 bases from J; junction bases left unmatched: 13. The CDR3 runs to 17 residues. Germline loops: CDR1 LGHNA, CDR2 YNFKEQ. For the CDR3, the DNA is TGTGCCAGCAGCCAAGATCCGGGGGGGGGCGTCTATTGTGAGCAGTTCTTC. Translating gives CASSQDPGGGVYCEQFF.